The 10 T cell receptor beta chains in this list originate from one sample, sequenced in a study of blood T cell repertoires in COVID-19. Data came from immunoSEQ multiplex PCR; TCRdb stores just in-frame clones and leaves some out. The sample has 270,000 or so clones; about 89% are singletons. Sequenced input: peripheral blood. These receptors were obtained from a man aged 40-50 years with active or convalescent COVID-19.

The rearrangement uses TRBV28 and TRBJ2-3, with 7 bases that match TRBD2. Germline V gives CDR1 MDHEN, CDR2 SYDVKM. The CDR3 is made up of 14 amino acids. With V trimmed by 5 bases and J by 1 base, 3 bases remained unmatched. The DNA for the CDR3 is TGTGCCAGCAGTGCTAGCGGCCGCACAGATACGCAGTATTTT. Translating gives CASSASGRTDTQYF.

The gene calls are TRBV9 and TRBJ2-1; D remains unclear. The length of the CDR3 is 13 residues. Trimming took 7 bases from V and 8 from J, leaving 16 bases between them. CDR1 and CDR2 (germline): SGDLS, YYNGEE. CDR3 nucleotide sequence: TGTGCCAGCGTTGGGTCCGGAGCCTATGAGCAGTTCTTC. Protein sequence: CASVGSGAYEQFF. Variable domain in full (rest from reference TRBV9 and TRBJ2-1): DSGVTQTPKHLITATGQRVTLRCSPRSGDLSVYWYQQSLDQGLQFLIQYYNGEERAKGNILERFSAQQFPDLHSELNLSSLELGDSALYFCASVGSGAYEQFFGPGTRLTVL.

This clone was found once. The chain is built from TRBV12-3 or TRBV12-4 and TRBJ2-1; D not resolved. The V and J ends lost 6 bases and 8 bases respectively, with 5 bases between them. There are 10 residues in the CDR3. This CDR3 is CASSPDEQFF. As DNA, the CDR3 is TGTGCCAGCAGCCCCGATGAGCAGTTCTTC.

V is TRBV6-5 and J is TRBJ1-6, with a tentative D call TRBD1 (5 bases). V was shortened by 6 bases and J by 14 bases, with 20 bases between the two germline ends. Germline assignment: CDR1 MNHEY and CDR2 SVGAGI. The CDR3 runs to 14 residues. This CDR3 is CASSPGGGRPSLHF. Written as DNA, the CDR3 is TGTGCCAGCAGCCCCGGGGGGGGTCGCCCGTCCCTCCACTTT.

This sequence joins TRBV3-1 (or the pseudogene TRBV3-2) and TRBJ1-2; 10 bases line up with TRBD1. The V gene end was trimmed by 1 base and the J gene end by 0 bases; junction bases not matched to a gene: 5. Germline CDR1 reads LGHDT; CDR2 reads YNNKEL (reference sequence). There are 17 residues in the CDR3. The CDR3 here is CASSQVSGTGANYGYTF. The CDR3 bases are TGTGCCAGCAGCCAAGTAAGCGGGACAGGGGCTAACTATGGCTACACCTTC.

The chain joins TRBV5-5 to TRBJ2-1; D unresolved. With 3 bases removed from V and 10 bases from J, the gap between germline ends came to 14 bases. This CDR3 spans 13 amino acids. Germline V gene sequence: CDR1 SGHKS, CDR2 YYEKEE (reference sequence). The CDR3 DNA reads TGTGCCAGCAGCTCTTACCGTTCCGAGGAGCAGTTCTTC. It codes for CASSSYRSEEQFF. The whole variable domain, remainder taken from reference TRBV5-5 and TRBJ2-1, is DAGVTQSPTHLIKTRGQQVTLRCSPISGHKSVSWYQQVLGQGPQFIFQYYEKEERGRGNFPDRFSARQFPNYSSELNVNALLLGDSALYLCASSSYRSEEQFFGPGTRLTVL.

The CDR3 DNA follows: TGTGCCAGTAGTATCTCCTTCACAGGTTATAGCAATCAGCCCCAGCATTTT. This codes for CASSISFTGYSNQPQHF. The V gene is TRBV19, the J gene TRBJ1-5; possibly TRBD1 for D (5 bases). This CDR3 contains 17 residues. CDR1 LNHDA and CDR2 SQIVND come from the germline V gene (reference sequence). V lost 3 bases and J lost 0, with 15 bases in between. Complete variable domain (other parts from reference TRBV19 and TRBJ1-5): DGGITQSPKYLFRKEGQNVTLSCEQNLNHDAMYWYRQDPGQGLRLIYYSQIVNDFQKGDIAEGYSVSREKKESFPLTVTSAQKNPTAFYLCASSISFTGYSNQPQHFGDGTRLSIL.

The gene calls are TRBV5-1 and TRBJ1-2; a weak D match, TRBD1 (6 bases). From germline, CDR1 is SGHRS and CDR2 YFSETQ. The V end lost 1 base, the J end lost 7 bases, and 11 bases lay between the germline ends. There are 13 residues in the CDR3. CDR3 nucleotide sequence: TGCGCCAGCAGCTTGCTAGGGGGAGCTGGCTACACCTTC. Residues: CASSLLGGAGYTF. The whole variable domain, remainder taken from reference TRBV5-1 and TRBJ1-2, is KAGVTQTPRYLIKTRGQQVTLSCSPISGHRSVSWYQQTPGQGLQFLFEYFSETQRNKGNFPGRFSGRQFSNSRSEMNVSTLELGDSALYLCASSLLGGAGYTFGSGTRLTVV.

This clone has a count of ten or more. The chain couples TRBV19 to TRBJ2-1; 7 bases fit TRBD2. In germline, CDR1 is LNHDA, CDR2 SQIVND (reference sequence). V was clipped by 5 bases and J by 2 bases; unmatched bases: 6. This CDR3 is 15 amino acids long. The CDR3 bases are TGTGCCAGTAGTTATCGGGGGGAGCCCTACAATGAGCAGTTCTTC. It specifies CASSYRGEPYNEQFF.

V and J are TRBV6-5 and TRBJ1-2; D might be TRBD1 (6 bases). There are 12 residues in the CDR3. Trimming removed 2 bases from V and 8 bases from J, with 9 bases in between. CDR1 is MNHEY, CDR2 SVGAGI, per germline. The CDR3 here is CASSYTQGGYTF. DNA of the CDR3: TGTGCCAGCAGTTACACGCAGGGGGGCTACACCTTC.